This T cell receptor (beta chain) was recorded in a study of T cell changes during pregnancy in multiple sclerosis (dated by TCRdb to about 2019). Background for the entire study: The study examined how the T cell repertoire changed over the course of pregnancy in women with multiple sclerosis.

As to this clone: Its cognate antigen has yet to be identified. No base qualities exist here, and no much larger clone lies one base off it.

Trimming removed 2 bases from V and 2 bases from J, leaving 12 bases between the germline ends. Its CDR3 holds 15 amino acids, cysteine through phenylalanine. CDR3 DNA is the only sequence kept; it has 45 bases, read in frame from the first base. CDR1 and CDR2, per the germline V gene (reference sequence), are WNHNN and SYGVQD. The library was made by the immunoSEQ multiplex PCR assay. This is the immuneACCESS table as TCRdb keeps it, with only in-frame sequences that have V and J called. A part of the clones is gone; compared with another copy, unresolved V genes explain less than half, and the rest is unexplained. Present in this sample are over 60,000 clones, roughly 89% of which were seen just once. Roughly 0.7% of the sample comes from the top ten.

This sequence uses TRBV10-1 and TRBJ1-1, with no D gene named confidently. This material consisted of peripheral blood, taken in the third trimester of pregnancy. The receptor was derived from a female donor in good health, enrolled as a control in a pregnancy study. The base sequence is TGCGCCAGCAGTGAGGAGGTAGAGGGTAACACTGAAGCTTTCTTT. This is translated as CASSEEVEGNTEAFF.